The clone carrying this T cell receptor beta chain has more than one count but fewer than ten. Its antigen is still unknown. Expressed TCRB transcripts were sequenced after all isolated RNA was converted to cDNA. Profiled with immunoSEQ multiplex PCR; TCRdb holds only in-frame clones, not every one. The table shows under 300,000 clones, with approximately 24% occurring only once. Based on CD45RO/CCR7/CD25/CD127/CD95/CD27, CD4+ regulatory, stem cell-like memory, naive and central memory cells were sorted. The data derive from a study of beta chain features in type 1 diabetes. Whole-study results and caveats: In every one of the four CD4+ subsets, TCRB CDR3s were moderately but significantly shorter in Type 1 diabetes patients. Naive, central memory and Treg TCRB repertoires appeared more alike in patients than in healthy donors. Junctions at VDJ sites from type 1 diabetes patients had fewer insertions and more deletions. These data did not resolve whether HLA type affects TCRB rearrangement.

This CDR3 region has 12 residues. The germline gives CDR1 MDHEN, CDR2 SYDVKM. Trimming left V 7 bases short and J 3 bases short, with 10 bases between. The sequenced material came from naive CD4+ T cells from blood. This receptor was taken from a young woman with type 1 diabetes. V usage is TRBV28 and J usage is TRBJ2-7; no clear D. CDR3 nucleotides: TGTGCCAGCAACACAGAAGGCTACGAGCAGTACTTC. Protein: CASNTEGYEQYF.